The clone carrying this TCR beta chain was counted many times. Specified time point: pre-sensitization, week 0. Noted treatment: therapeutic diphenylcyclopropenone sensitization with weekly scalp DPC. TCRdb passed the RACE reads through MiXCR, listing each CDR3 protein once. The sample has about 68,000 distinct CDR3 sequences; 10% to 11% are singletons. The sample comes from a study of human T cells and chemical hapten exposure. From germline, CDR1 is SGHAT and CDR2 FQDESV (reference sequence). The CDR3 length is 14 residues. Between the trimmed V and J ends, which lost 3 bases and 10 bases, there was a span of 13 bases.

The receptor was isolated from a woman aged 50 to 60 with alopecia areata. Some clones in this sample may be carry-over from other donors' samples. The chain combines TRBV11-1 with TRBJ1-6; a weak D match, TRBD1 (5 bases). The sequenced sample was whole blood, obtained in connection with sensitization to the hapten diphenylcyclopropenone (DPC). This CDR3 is CASSLLPGKSPLHF. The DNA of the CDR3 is TGTGCCAGCAGCTTGTTACCAGGGAAGTCACCCCTCCACTTT.